The rows below give T cell receptor beta chains drawn from one sample of a study of CD8 T cells in ankylosing spondylitis. TCRdb independently ran MiXCR on the 5' RACE reads; one entry per CDR3 protein. The data show 350,000 to 450,000 distinct CDR3 sequences, more than 25% seen once. What was sequenced was blood, either unsorted or a sorted T cell fraction (not recorded which). Source of these receptors: a male donor with ankylosing spondylitis. CDR3s include the opening cysteine and the closing phenylalanine or tryptophan. Each record gives: J gene, clone size, D gene, V gene, CDR3 protein, CDR3 DNA. D genes are given only for firm matches. Size tells how often a clone was seen (once, few, many) or the class of an expanded clone, and some rows leave it out.

TRBJ1-2 . . TRBV12-3/TRBV12-4 CASSFGPDYGYTF TGTGCCAGCAGTTTCGGGCCGGACTATGGCTACACCTTC
TRBJ2-4 . . TRBV21-1 CASSKGQGREAKNIQYF TGTGCCAGCAGCAAAGGGCAGGGGAGGGAGGCCAAAAACATTCAGTACTTC
TRBJ2-7 . TRBD2 TRBV9 CASSVGAGGPYEQYF TGTGCCAGCAGCGTAGGAGCGGGAGGGCCCTACGAGCAGTACTTC
TRBJ2-2 . TRBD2 TRBV15 CATSRDRSGTSGTGELFF TGTGCCACCAGCAGAGATCGATCCGGGACTAGTGGCACCGGGGAGCTGTTTTTT
TRBJ2-1 . TRBD2 TRBV5-1 CASSQTAGDSNEQFF TGCGCCAGCAGCCAAACAGCGGGAGACAGCAATGAGCAGTTCTTC
TRBJ2-7 . TRBD2 TRBV5-1 CASSLQVAGDEQYF TGCGCCAGCAGCTTGCAAGTAGCGGGAGATGAGCAGTACTTC
TRBJ1-1 . . TRBV5-1 CASSPQGTNTEAFF TGCGCCAGCAGCCCCCAAGGGACGAACACTGAAGCTTTCTTT
TRBJ2-1 . . TRBV5-1 CASTEGGGVGYNEQFF TGCGCCAGCACCGAAGGGGGGGGAGTAGGCTACAATGAGCAGTTCTTC
TRBJ1-2 few . TRBV3-1 CASSQDWGQIYGYTF TGTGCCAGCAGCCAAGATTGGGGGCAGATCTATGGCTACACCTTC
TRBJ2-3 . TRBD2 TRBV2 CASRLRLADLTDTQYF TGTGCCAGCAGGCTGCGACTAGCGGACCTCACAGATACGCAGTATTTT
TRBJ1-2 . . TRBV10-3 CAISGDPNYGYTF TGTGCCATCTCGGGGGATCCCAACTATGGCTACACCTTC
TRBJ2-1 . . TRBV28 CASSLLPLDARQGGRNEQFF TGTGCCAGCAGTTTATTGCCCCTAGATGCCCGACAGGGAGGGAGGAATGAGCAGTTCTTC
TRBJ2-2 . . TRBV29-1 CSVSTGGYGELFF TGCAGCGTTAGTACAGGAGGTTACGGGGAGCTGTTTTTT
TRBJ1-2 once TRBD1 TRBV28 CASSGQGASYGYTF TGTGCCAGCAGTGGACAGGGGGCGTCCTATGGCTACACCTTC
TRBJ1-2 . . TRBV25-1 CASSDLGLLYGYTF TGTGCCAGCAGTGACCTCGGACTCCTCTATGGCTACACCTTC
TRBJ2-5 . TRBD2 TRBV6-5 CASSYPGGETQYF TGTGCCAGCAGTTACCCGGGGGGAGAGACCCAGTACTTC
TRBJ2-3 few TRBD1 TRBV29-1 CSVTFGQGRTDTQYF TGCAGCGTAACTTTTGGACAGGGACGCACAGATACGCAGTATTTT
TRBJ2-1 . TRBD2 TRBV20-1 CSALTSGREDEQFF TGCAGTGCCCTGACTAGCGGGAGGGAGGATGAGCAGTTCTTC
TRBJ2-2 . . TRBV9 CASSDRRNTGELFF TGTGCCAGCAGCGACCGCAGGAACACCGGGGAGCTGTTTTTT
TRBJ2-4 . TRBD2 TRBV5-1 CASSLAAPGGSKNIQYF TGCGCCAGCAGCTTGGCGGCTCCCGGCGGGAGCAAAAACATTCAGTACTTC
TRBJ2-1 . TRBD2 TRBV3-1 CASSQLSTSGKNEQFF TGTGCCAGCAGCCAATTATCGACTAGCGGGAAGAATGAGCAGTTCTTC
TRBJ2-5 . . TRBV5-1 CASSFLRDMVYQETQYF TGCGCCAGCAGCTTTTTACGGGACATGGTGTACCAAGAGACCCAGTACTTC
TRBJ2-3 . TRBD1 TRBV7-9 CASSSLWTGLTDTQYF TGTGCCAGCAGCTCCTTATGGACAGGGTTGACAGATACGCAGTATTTT
TRBJ2-6 . . TRBV19 CASSIIPDLARLFSGANVLTF TGTGCCAGTAGTATTATCCCGGATTTAGCGCGACTCTTCTCTGGGGCCAACGTCCTGACTTTC
TRBJ2-1 . . TRBV24-1 CATSDPTSRKVHEQFF TGTGCCACCAGTGACCCCACTAGCCGGAAGGTCCATGAGCAGTTCTTC
TRBJ1-1 few . TRBV25-1 CASSEEGQGNTEAFF TGTGCCAGCAGTGAAGAAGGCCAGGGGAACACTGAAGCTTTCTTT
TRBJ2-1 few . TRBV10-3 CAITRDIANEQFF TGTGCCATCACCCGAGACATCGCGAATGAGCAGTTCTTC
TRBJ1-1 . . TRBV11-3 CASSLTRRNTEAFF TGTGCCAGCAGCTTGACGAGACGGAACACTGAAGCTTTCTTT
TRBJ2-3 . TRBD2 TRBV2 CASSTSSGGGTDTQYF TGTGCCAGCAGTACCTCTAGCGGGGGAGGGACAGATACGCAGTATTTT
TRBJ1-2 few TRBD1 TRBV2 CASSGSDRSYYGYTF TGTGCCAGCAGTGGGTCGGACAGGTCATACTATGGCTACACCTTC
TRBJ1-2 . . TRBV7-8 CASSLNREDGYTF TGTGCCAGCAGCTTAAACAGGGAGGACGGCTACACCTTC
TRBJ2-1 many . TRBV11-3 CASSLRGSYNEQFF TGTGCCAGCAGCTTACGTGGGAGCTACAATGAGCAGTTCTTC
TRBJ1-2 . . TRBV2 CASDPFTGNYGYTF TGTGCCAGCGACCCTTTTACGGGAAACTATGGCTACACCTTC
TRBJ1-1 . . TRBV3-1 CASSQASGGLRAFF TGTGCCAGCAGCCAAGCATCCGGGGGCTTGAGGGCTTTCTTT
TRBJ1-3 . TRBD1 TRBV3-1 CASSHSGGSGNTIYF TGTGCCAGCAGCCACTCAGGGGGGTCTGGAAACACCATATATTTT
TRBJ2-7 few TRBD1 TRBV18 CASSPGTGGVEQYF TGTGCCAGCTCACCGGGGACAGGGGGCGTCGAGCAGTACTTC
TRBJ2-5 few . TRBV3-1 CASSPTRETQYF TGTGCCAGCAGCCCGACACGGGAGACCCAGTACTTC
TRBJ2-5 . . TRBV11-2 CASSRRTLQETQYF TGTGCCAGCAGCCGACGGACTCTACAAGAGACCCAGTACTTC
TRBJ1-1 few . TRBV5-5 CASSSGPTTEAFF TGTGCCAGCAGCTCGGGACCGACCACTGAAGCTTTCTTT
TRBJ2-1 few TRBD2 TRBV13 CASSATSGANNEQFF TGTGCCAGCAGCGCGACTAGCGGAGCAAACAATGAGCAGTTCTTC
TRBJ2-7 . . TRBV27 CASSLSIYGRGSYEQYF TGTGCCAGCAGTTTATCGATCTATGGGCGGGGTTCCTACGAGCAGTACTTC
TRBJ2-1 . . TRBV12-3/TRBV12-4 CASSFQGTRFSFF TGTGCCAGCAGCTTCCAGGGAACTAGGTTCTCGTTCTTC
TRBJ2-3 once . TRBV20-1 CSANKGDTQYF TGCAGTGCTAACAAGGGGGATACGCAGTATTTT
TRBJ1-1 few . TRBV28 CASSVGGAIPFTEAFF TGTGCCAGCAGTGTGGGGGGCGCGATTCCGTTCACTGAAGCTTTCTTT
TRBJ2-3 . TRBD2 TRBV20-1 CSASLAGGVSDTQYF TGCAGTGCTTCCCTAGCGGGAGGAGTATCAGATACGCAGTATTTT
TRBJ2-2 . TRBD1 TRBV24-1 CATSDRRTGGRGELFF TGTGCCACCAGTGATCGTCGGACAGGGGGCCGCGGGGAGCTGTTTTTT
TRBJ1-5 . . TRBV6-2/TRBV6-3 CASSPTDQQPQHF TGTGCCAGCAGCCCAACCGACCAGCAGCCCCAGCATTTT
TRBJ1-5 few . TRBV12-3/TRBV12-4 CASSFRVGNQPQHF TGTGCCAGCAGTTTCCGGGTAGGCAATCAGCCCCAGCATTTT
TRBJ1-4 many TRBD1 TRBV12-3/TRBV12-4 CASIPGQGREKLFF TGTGCCAGCATCCCAGGACAGGGGCGAGAAAAACTGTTTTTT
TRBJ1-1 . . TRBV27 CASSYQGTNTEAFF TGTGCCAGCAGTTACCAGGGGACGAACACTGAAGCTTTCTTT
TRBJ1-5 . . TRBV6-1 CASSGADNQPQHF TGTGCCAGCAGTGGGGCAGACAATCAGCCCCAGCATTTT
TRBJ1-2 many TRBD1 TRBV5-1 CASSLEPGQALTF TGCGCCAGCAGCTTGGAACCGGGACAGGCCCTCACCTTC
TRBJ2-1 few TRBD2 TRBV20-1 CSARAASGGGPSYNEQFF TGCAGTGCTAGAGCTGCCAGTGGGGGAGGGCCCTCCTACAATGAGCAGTTCTTC
TRBJ1-2 . . TRBV6-1 CASTSGVGRARGRGGYTF TGTGCCAGCACGTCCGGCGTGGGCAGGGCAAGGGGAAGGGGTGGCTACACCTTC
TRBJ2-1 few TRBD2 TRBV7-7 CASSLGGRRGDNEQFF TGTGCCAGCAGCTTAGGCGGGCGGCGGGGGGACAATGAGCAGTTCTTC
TRBJ2-1 . . TRBV29-1 CSVDSSSRIGEQFF TGCAGCGTTGACTCTAGTAGCCGGATCGGTGAGCAGTTCTTC
TRBJ2-1 . . TRBV5-1 CASSLAGNTYNEQFF TGCGCCAGCAGCTTGGCCGGGAACACCTACAATGAGCAGTTCTTC